The source of this T cell receptor beta chain is a study of T cell responses to AZD1222 COVID-19 vaccine. General study findings and limits: Regions left unmutated in variants are reportedly the target of nearly half of spike-specific TCRs. Among AZD1222 vaccinees, only six or seven were seropositive at baseline. Researchers report vaccine-associated CD4 TCRs spanning spike, with dominance at 160-218 and 743-854.

Sequencing used immunoSEQ multiplex PCR; TCRdb keeps in-frame clones, though not all of them. The profile covers 90,000 to 150,000 clones, with about 90% appearing a single time and about 2.5% taken by the ten largest. The sample holds one count of this clone. Its antigen remains unknown. CDR3 length: 16 residues. Germline loops: CDR1 LGHNA, CDR2 YSLEER. Trimming removed 1 base from V and 2 bases from J, with 14 bases in between. The receptor comes from an adult who received the AZD1222 COVID-19 vaccine. Sequencing used peripheral blood, obtained 28 days after the second AZD1222 dose. The rearrangement uses TRBV4-3 and TRBJ2-5; D uncertain. Here the CDR3 reads CASSQASGSGQETQYF. Written as DNA, the CDR3 is TGCGCCAGCAGCCAAGCATCCGGGTCTGGACAAGAGACCCAGTACTTC.